This record covers a single T cell receptor (beta chain). The length of the CDR3 is 15 residues. Germline CDR1 is LNHDA and CDR2 is SQIVND (reference sequence). With V trimmed by 3 bases and J by 4 bases, 4 bases remained unmatched. The entry originates in a study of blood T cell repertoires in COVID-19. Turning to the study itself: The study drew acute and convalescent COVID-19 samples from the United States, Italy and Spain. T cells, B-cell-depleted T cells, or PBMCs provided the cDNA or gDNA that served as material.

The method was immunoSEQ multiplex PCR; TCRdb's version includes in-frame clones alone and lacks a portion of them. Here the sample spans 160,000 or so clones, approximately 91% being singletons. J is TRBJ1-5 and V is TRBV19; 9 positions agree with TRBD1. The material sequenced was peripheral blood. The clonotype originates from a man between 18 and 29 years old with acute or convalescent COVID-19. This chain's CDR3 is CASSIPGTGNQPQHF. CDR3 bases: TGTGCCAGTAGTATCCCCGGGACAGGGAATCAGCCCCAGCATTTT. The full variable domain, in which reference TRBV19 and TRBJ1-5 provide the parts outside the CDR3, is DGGITQSPKYLFRKEGQNVTLSCEQNLNHDAMYWYRQDPGQGLRLIYYSQIVNDFQKGDIAEGYSVSREKKESFPLTVTSAQKNPTAFYLCASSIPGTGNQPQHFGDGTRLSIL.